This TCR beta chain was identified in a study of CD8 T cells in ankylosing spondylitis listed by TCRdb under 2017. In the study overall: To find TCR variants linked to disease, the study profiled T cell receptor beta repertoires in ankylosing spondylitis patients and healthy donors. The full study cohort comprised 25 ankylosing spondylitis patients and roughly 100 healthy donors. Peripheral blood was sampled, and synovial fluid was additionally collected from ankylosing spondylitis patients.

Beyond this particular receptor, the publication reports: Some motif variants had previously been reported in the synovial fluid and blood of reactive arthritis patients, which suggests shared mechanisms of disease initiation. Significant enrichment of the disease-linked clones was reported in matched synovial fluid samples from ankylosing spondylitis patients. Blood from ankylosing spondylitis patients appeared to be characterized by a TCR beta motif composed of eight or nine highly homologous amino acid variants. The disease-linked clones had a CD8+ phenotype and were found at relatively low frequencies in peripheral blood.

This clonotype appeared a few times. Which antigen it targets is not known. Per-base qualities were not stored, and no clone one base away is much larger. Inclusive of the bounding cysteine and phenylalanine, the CDR3 is 15 residues long. The DNA shown is the 45-base CDR3, in frame from base 1. Trimming takes 3 bases from V and 5 bases from J, and the germline ends sit 14 bases apart. The data were produced on an Illumina HiSeq 2500. Quantitative 5'-RACE with molecular barcodes was the method used to prepare the TCR beta libraries. In the paper's pipeline: To identify disease-linked TCR variants, a new computational method was used, one built on a probabilistic model of VDJ rearrangement. TCRdb cleaned the public reads at Q25 with fastp, built clones with MiXCR and kept in-frame beta chains. Identical CDR3 protein sequences are pooled into one entry, listed with their most common genes and DNA. The V and J calls reflect TCRdb's pipeline rather than the authors' work. This sample gives 650,000 to 800,000 distinct CDR3 sequences in total; roughly 19% of them show up just once. The ten largest clonotypes hold about 19% of the sample.

The receptor was derived from a male donor with ankylosing spondylitis. The chain uses TRBV12-3 or TRBV12-4 and TRBJ2-1; the D element could tentatively be TRBD1 or TRBD2, as 5 bases agree for each. Sequenced sample: blood, either unsorted or a sorted T cell fraction (not recorded which). The CDR3 protein is CASSLRGWSDNEQFF. The nucleotide sequence is TGTGCCAGCAGTTTGAGGGGTTGGTCTGACAATGAGCAGTTCTTC.